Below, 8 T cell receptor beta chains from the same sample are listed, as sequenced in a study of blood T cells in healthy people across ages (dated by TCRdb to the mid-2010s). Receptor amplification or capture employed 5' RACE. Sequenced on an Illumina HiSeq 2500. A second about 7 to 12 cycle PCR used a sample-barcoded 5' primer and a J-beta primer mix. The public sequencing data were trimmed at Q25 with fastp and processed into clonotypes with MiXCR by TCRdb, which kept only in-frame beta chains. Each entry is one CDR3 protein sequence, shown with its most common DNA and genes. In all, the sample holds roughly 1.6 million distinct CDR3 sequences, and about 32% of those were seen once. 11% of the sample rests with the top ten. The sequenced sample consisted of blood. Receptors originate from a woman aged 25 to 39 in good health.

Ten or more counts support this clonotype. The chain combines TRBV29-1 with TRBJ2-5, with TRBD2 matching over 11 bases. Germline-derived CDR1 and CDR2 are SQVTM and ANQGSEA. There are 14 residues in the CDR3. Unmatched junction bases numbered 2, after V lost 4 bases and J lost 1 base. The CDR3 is CSVGGTSGQETQYF. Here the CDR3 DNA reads TGCAGCGTTGGTGGGACTAGCGGCCAAGAGACCCAGTACTTC.

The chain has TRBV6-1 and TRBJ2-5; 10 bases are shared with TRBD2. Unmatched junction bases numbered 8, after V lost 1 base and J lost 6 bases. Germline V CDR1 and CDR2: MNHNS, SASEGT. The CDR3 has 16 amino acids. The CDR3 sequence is CASSEGHSGGVKTQYF. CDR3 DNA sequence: TGTGCCAGCAGTGAAGGTCACAGCGGGGGGGTCAAGACCCAGTACTTC.

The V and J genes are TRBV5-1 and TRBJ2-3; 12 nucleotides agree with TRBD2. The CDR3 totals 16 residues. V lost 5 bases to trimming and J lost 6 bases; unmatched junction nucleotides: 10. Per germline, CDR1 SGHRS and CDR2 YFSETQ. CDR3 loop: CASSSRTSGVLDTQYF. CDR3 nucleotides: TGCGCCAGCAGTTCTCGGACTAGCGGGGTTCTGGATACGCAGTATTTT.

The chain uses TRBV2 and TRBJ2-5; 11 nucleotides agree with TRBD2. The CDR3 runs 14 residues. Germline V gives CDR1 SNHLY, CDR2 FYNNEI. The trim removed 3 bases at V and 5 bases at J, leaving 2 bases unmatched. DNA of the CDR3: TGTGCCAGCAGTGACCCTAGCGGGAGGGAGACCCAGTACTTC. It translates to CASSDPSGRETQYF.

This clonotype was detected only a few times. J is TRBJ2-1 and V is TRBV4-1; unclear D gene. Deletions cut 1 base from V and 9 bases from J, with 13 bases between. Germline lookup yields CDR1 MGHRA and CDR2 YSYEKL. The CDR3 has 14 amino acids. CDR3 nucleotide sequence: TGCGCCAGCAGCCAAGTTAAGGGTACCAGTGAGCAGTTCTTC. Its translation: CASSQVKGTSEQFF.

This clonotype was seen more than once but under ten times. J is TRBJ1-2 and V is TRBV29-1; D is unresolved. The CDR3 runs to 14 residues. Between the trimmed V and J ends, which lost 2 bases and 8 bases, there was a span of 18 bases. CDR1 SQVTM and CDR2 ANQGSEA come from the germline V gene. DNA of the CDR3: TGCAGCGTTGAAATTTCGGGGAGGCCCAGAGGCTACACCTTC. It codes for CSVEISGRPRGYTF.

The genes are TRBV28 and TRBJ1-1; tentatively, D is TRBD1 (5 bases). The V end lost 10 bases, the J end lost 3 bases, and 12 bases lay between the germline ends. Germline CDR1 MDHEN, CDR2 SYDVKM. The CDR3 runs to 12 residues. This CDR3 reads CATGLGDTEAFF. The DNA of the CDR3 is TGTGCCACAGGGTTAGGGGACACTGAAGCTTTCTTT.

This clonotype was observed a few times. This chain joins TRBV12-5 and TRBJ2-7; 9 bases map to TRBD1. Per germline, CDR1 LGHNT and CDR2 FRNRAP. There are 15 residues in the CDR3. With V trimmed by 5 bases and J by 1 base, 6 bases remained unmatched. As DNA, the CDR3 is TGTGCTAGTGGTCAAGACAGGGGGGGATCCTACGAGCAGTACTTC. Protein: CASGQDRGGSYEQYF.